The present T cell receptor (beta chain) was sequenced within a study of blood T cell repertoires in COVID-19 (dated by TCRdb to the early 2020s). Concerning the study at large: Samples covering the acute and convalescent phases of COVID-19 were provided by collaborators in the United States, Italy and Spain. The sample metadata nearly always contained a de-identified subject ID, COVID-19 status, age in years and sex. The dataset comprised deeply sampled blood TCRbeta repertoires from subjects exposed to, actively infected with, or recovered from COVID-19. The material from the prospective study consisted of cDNA or gDNA derived from T cells, B-cell-depleted T cells, or PBMCs. The repertoires were made available in a free public database intended to serve as a resource for research on the immune response to SARS-CoV-2. Samples came from the ongoing ImmuneRACE study (first 160 participants) plus 1,254 subjects from 6 global collaborators. Where available, HLA class I and class II types were obtained from metadata supplied by the sample provider rather than from assay-based typing.

Results the study describes overall, beyond this receptor: The quantity of clinical and demographic metadata differed by source and by participant and was supplied without curation.

The CDR3 runs 15 amino acids, cysteine and phenylalanine included. Left in the record is the CDR3 DNA by itself, 45 bases read in frame from the first base. Based on the germline V gene, the CDR1 and CDR2 sequences are LGHNA and YNFKEQ. V drops 0 bases and J drops 5 bases, leaving 12 bases in between. The immunoSEQ Assay, a bias-controlled multiplex PCR, was used to amplify TCRbeta CDR3 regions from genomic DNA. In the authors' own workflow: Nucleated cell counts per sample were estimated from amplification of reference gene primers within the assay. Sequence reads were collapsed and filtered to measure the absolute abundance of every unique TCRbeta CDR3 rearrangement. For each sample, productive Simpson clonality was calculated by taking the square root of Simpson's diversity index across productive rearrangements. The clones in this table, taken by TCRdb from immuneACCESS, are in-frame only. Not every clone is retained; where verified, under half of the shortfall comes from an unresolved V gene, and the cause of the rest is unknown. V and J calls and clone size are copied from that table; D and trimming were computed from the DNA. For this sample the table gives 100,000 or so clones, of which 80% to 85% were detected only once. The ten largest clones represent about 40% of the sample.

The collaborating institutions used their own protocols to collect whole blood in K2EDTA tubes. For TCRbeta analysis, collaborator samples were shipped as frozen whole blood, as isolated PBMCs, or as DNA extracted from either sample type. Remarks on this clone: Its antigen is currently not known. Qualities for individual bases were not recorded, and no much larger clone is one base off.

The chain employs TRBV4-2 and TRBJ2-3, with a weak D call of TRBD2 (6 bases match). This clonotype originated in a man at least 80 years old with acute or convalescent COVID-19. The sample comprised peripheral blood. The bases read TGTGCCAGCAGCCAAGACGGCGGGATCCTAGATACGCAGTATTTT. It encodes CASSQDGGILDTQYF.